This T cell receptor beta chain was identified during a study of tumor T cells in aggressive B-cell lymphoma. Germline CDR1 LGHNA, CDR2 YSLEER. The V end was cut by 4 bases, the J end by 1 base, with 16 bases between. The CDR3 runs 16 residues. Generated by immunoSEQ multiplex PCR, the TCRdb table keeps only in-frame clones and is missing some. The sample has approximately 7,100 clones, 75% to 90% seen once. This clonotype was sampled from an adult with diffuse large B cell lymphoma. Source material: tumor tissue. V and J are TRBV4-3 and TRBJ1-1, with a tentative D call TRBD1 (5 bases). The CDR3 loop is CASSRHVVTGNTEAFF. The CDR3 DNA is TGCGCCAGCAGCCGACATGTAGTCACAGGGAACACTGAAGCTTTCTTT.